This T cell receptor (beta chain) is from a study of Ad26.COV2.S vaccination and SARS-CoV-2 variants. Overall study: Once or twice, 56 days apart, Ad26.COV2.S was delivered intramuscularly.

TCRdb's table, derived via immunoSEQ multiplex PCR, lists solely in-frame clones and lacks some. The sample includes 250,000 to 300,000 clones, 70% to 90% seen only once; the top ten take around 3%. A word on this clone: The antigen remains unidentified.

The study's findings and limits: Considerable breadth of spike-specific CD8+ and CD4+ T cell responses has reportedly been documented following vaccination. While placebo recipients had lower spike-specific TCR breadth, vaccine recipients had more.

Treatment of the sample: 19 received Ad26.COV2.S at low or high dose, single or two shots; 5 received placebo; per-sample allocation not given. Day 63 after the first injection of vaccine or placebo was the sampling time. The study used a vaccine consisting of an Ad26 vector that expressed Wuhan-strain SARS-CoV-2 spike. The sequences come from peripheral blood, collected in a trial of Ad26.COV2.S vaccine versus placebo. This sequence was found in a person between 18 and 65 years old who received the Ad26.COV2.S COVID-19 vaccine or a placebo.

The CDR3 sequence is CSAREVGGNYGYTF. As DNA, the CDR3 is TGCAGTGCTCGTGAGGTGGGGGGTAACTATGGCTACACCTTC. The V and J genes are TRBV20-1 and TRBJ1-2, with a tentative D call TRBD1 (5 bases). The germline V gene encodes CDR1 DFQATT and CDR2 SNEGSKA (reference sequence). The CDR3 has 14 residues. The V end lost 5 bases, the J end lost 1 base, and 14 bases lay between the germline ends.